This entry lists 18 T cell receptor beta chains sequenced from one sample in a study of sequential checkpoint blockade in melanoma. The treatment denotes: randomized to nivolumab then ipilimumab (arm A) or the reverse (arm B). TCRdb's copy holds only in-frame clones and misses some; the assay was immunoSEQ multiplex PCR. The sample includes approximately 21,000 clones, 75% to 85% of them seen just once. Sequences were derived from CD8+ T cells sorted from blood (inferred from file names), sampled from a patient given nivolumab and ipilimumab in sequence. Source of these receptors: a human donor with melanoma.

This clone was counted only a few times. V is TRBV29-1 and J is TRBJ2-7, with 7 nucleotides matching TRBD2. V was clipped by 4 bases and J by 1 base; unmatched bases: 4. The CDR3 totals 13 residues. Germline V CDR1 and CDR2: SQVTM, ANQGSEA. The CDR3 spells CSVGLAGSYEQYF. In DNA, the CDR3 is TGCAGCGTTGGGTTAGCGGGTTCCTACGAGCAGTACTTC.

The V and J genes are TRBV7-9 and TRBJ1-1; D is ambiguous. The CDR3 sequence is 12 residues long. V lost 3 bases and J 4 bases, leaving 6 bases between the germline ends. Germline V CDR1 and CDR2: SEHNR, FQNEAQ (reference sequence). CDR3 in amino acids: CASSFGSTEAFF. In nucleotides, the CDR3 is TGTGCCAGCAGCTTCGGTAGCACTGAAGCTTTCTTT.

The CDR3 is CASSTGTGGISYEQYF. The DNA of the CDR3 is TGTGCCAGCAGTACCGGGACAGGGGGTATTTCCTACGAGCAGTACTTC. The gene calls are TRBV28 and TRBJ2-7; 11 nucleotides align to TRBD1. Germline-derived CDR1 and CDR2 are MDHEN and SYDVKM. The CDR3 covers 16 residues. The V segment lost 5 bases and the J segment 1 base; nucleotides outside the gene matches: 7.

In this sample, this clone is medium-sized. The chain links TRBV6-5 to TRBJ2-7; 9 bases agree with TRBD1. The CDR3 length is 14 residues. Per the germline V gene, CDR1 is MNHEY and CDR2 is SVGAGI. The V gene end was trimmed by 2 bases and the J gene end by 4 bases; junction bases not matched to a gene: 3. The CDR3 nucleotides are TGTGCCAGCAGTTACGGGACAGGGAAGTACGAGCAGTACTTC. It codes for CASSYGTGKYEQYF.

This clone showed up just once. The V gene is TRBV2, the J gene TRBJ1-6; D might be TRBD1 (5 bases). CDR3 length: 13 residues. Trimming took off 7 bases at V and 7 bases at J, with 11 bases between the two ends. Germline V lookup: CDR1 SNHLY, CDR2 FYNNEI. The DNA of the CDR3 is TGTGCCAGCAACCCGGGACTAAATTCACCCCTCCACTTT. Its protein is CASNPGLNSPLHF.

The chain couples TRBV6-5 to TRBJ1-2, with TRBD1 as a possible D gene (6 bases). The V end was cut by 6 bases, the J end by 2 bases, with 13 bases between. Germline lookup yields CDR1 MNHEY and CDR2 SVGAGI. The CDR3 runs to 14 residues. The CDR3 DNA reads TGTGCCAGCAGCCGAGACGGACAGAACTATGGCTACACCTTC. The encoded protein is CASSRDGQNYGYTF.

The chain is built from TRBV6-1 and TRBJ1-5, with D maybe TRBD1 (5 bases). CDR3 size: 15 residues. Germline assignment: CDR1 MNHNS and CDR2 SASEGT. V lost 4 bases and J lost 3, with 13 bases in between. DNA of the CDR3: TGTGCCAGCAGTGGACCCAGGGATTCCAATCAGCCCCAGCATTTT. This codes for CASSGPRDSNQPQHF.

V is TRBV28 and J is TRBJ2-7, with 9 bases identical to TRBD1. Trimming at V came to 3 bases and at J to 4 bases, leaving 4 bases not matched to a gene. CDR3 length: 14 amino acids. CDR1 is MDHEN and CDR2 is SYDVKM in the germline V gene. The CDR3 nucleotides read TGTGCCAGCAGTTTTACAGGGGGCGGGTACGAGCAGTACTTC. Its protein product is CASSFTGGGYEQYF. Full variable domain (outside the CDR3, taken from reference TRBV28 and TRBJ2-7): DVKVTQSSRYLVKRTGEKVFLECVQDMDHENMFWYRQDPGLGLRLIYFSYDVKMKEKGDIPEGYSVSREKKERFSLILESASTNQTSMYLCASSFTGGGYEQYFGPGTRLTVT.

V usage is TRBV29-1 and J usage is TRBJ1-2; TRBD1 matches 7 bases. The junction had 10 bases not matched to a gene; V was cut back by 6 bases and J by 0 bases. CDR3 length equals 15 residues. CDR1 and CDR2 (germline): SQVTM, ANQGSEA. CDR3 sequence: CSVPGGTVSNYGYTF. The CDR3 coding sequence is TGCAGCGTACCTGGGGGGACAGTCTCTAACTATGGCTACACCTTC.

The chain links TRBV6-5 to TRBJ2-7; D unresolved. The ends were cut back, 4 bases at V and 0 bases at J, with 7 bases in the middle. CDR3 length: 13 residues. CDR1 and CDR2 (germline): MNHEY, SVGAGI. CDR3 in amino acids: CASSLRSSYEQYF. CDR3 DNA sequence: TGTGCCAGCAGTTTGAGAAGCTCCTACGAGCAGTACTTC.

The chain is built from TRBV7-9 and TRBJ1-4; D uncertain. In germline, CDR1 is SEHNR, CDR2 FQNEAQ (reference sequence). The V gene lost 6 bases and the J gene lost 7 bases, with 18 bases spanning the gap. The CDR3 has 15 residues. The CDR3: CASREADRRGEKLFF. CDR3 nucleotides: TGTGCCAGCAGGGAGGCGGACCGCCGGGGTGAAAAACTGTTTTTT.

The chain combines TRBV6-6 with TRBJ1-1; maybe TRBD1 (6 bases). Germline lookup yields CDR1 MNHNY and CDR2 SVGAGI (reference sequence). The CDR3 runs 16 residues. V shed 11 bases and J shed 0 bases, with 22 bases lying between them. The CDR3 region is CAASPNPDSMNTEAFF. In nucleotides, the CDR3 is TGTGCCGCAAGCCCTAACCCGGACAGCATGAACACTGAAGCTTTCTTT.

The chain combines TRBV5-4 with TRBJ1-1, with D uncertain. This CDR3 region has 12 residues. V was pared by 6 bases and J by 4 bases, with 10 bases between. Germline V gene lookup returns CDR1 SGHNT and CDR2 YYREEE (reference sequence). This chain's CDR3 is CASTPGGTEAFF. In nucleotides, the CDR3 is TGTGCCAGCACCCCAGGTGGCACTGAAGCTTTCTTT.

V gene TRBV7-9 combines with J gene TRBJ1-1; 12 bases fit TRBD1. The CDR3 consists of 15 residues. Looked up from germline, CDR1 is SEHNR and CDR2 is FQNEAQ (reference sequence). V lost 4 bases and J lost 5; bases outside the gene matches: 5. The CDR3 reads CASSSGQGARTEAFF. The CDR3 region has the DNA TGTGCCAGCAGCTCGGGACAGGGGGCAAGGACTGAAGCTTTCTTT.

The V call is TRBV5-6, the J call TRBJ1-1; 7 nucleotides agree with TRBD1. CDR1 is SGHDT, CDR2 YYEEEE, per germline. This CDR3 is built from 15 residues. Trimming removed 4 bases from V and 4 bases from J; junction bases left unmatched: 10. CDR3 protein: CASSLATGWGTEAFF. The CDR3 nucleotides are TGTGCCAGCAGCCTCGCGACAGGGTGGGGCACTGAAGCTTTCTTT.

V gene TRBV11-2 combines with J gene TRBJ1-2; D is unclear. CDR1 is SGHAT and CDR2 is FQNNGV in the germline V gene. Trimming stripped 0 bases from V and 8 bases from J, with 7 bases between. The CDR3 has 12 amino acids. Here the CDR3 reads CASSLDQQGYTF. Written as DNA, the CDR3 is TGTGCCAGCAGCTTAGATCAACAGGGCTACACCTTC.

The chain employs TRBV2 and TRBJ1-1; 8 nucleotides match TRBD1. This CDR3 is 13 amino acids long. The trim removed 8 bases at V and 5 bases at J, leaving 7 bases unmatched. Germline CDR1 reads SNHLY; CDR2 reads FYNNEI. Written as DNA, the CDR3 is TGTGCCAGCGTACAGGGGGTTGGGACTGAAGCTTTCTTT. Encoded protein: CASVQGVGTEAFF.

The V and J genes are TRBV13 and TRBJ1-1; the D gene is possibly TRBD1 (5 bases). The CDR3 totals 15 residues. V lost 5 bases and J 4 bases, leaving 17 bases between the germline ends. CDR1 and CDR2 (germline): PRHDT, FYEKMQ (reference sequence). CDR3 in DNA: TGTGCCAGCAGCGCGGGTCAGGGAGGAGGCACTGAAGCTTTCTTT. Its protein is CASSAGQGGGTEAFF. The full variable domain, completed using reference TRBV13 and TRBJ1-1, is AAGVIQSPRHLIKEKRETATLKCYPIPRHDTVYWYQQGPGQDPQFLISFYEKMQSDKGSIPDRFSAQQFSDYHSELNMSSLELGDSALYFCASSAGQGGGTEAFFGQGTRLTVV.